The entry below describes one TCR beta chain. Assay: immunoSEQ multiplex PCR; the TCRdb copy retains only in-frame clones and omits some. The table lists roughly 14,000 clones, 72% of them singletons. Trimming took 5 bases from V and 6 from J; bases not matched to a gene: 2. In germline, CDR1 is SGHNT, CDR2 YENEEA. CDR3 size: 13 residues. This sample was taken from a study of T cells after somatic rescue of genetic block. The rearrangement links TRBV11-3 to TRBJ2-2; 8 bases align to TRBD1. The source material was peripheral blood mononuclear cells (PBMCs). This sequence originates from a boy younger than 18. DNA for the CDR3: TGTGCCAGCAGCCAACAGGGGGCCGGGGAGCTGTTTTTT. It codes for CASSQQGAGELFF. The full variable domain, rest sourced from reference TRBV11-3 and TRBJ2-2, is EAGVVQSPRYKIIEKKQPVAFWCNPISGHNTLYWYLQNLGQGPELLIRYENEEAVDDSQLPKDRFSAERLKGVDSTLKIQPAELGDSAVYLCASSQQGAGELFFGEGSRLTVL.